The present entry profiles one T cell receptor beta chain with its context. Its antigen remains unidentified. Here immunoSEQ multiplex PCR was the method, and the copy in TCRdb shows in-frame clones only, minus some. The sample records roughly 150,000 clones, roughly nine tenths being singletons. The record originates from a study of cytomegalovirus exposure and HLA in healthy donors. The study, taken as a whole, reports: A list of more than 150 TCR beta chains associated with cytomegalovirus was given.

The donors were members of the validation cohort comprising 120 subjects, separate from the roughly 640-subject first cohort. CDR1 is SGHTS, CDR2 YDEGEE, per germline. This CDR3 is built from 13 residues. V lost 5 bases and J lost 8, with 16 bases in between. Sequencing was done on a sample of PBMCs. The genes are TRBV5-8 and TRBJ1-2, with D perhaps TRBD1 (6 bases). This receptor was obtained from a man between 18 and 35 years old in good health and CMV-seronegative. This chain's CDR3 is CASSRRDTDGYTF. CDR3 coding DNA: TGTGCCAGCAGTCGCCGGGACACGGACGGCTACACCTTC. Variable domain in full (rest from reference TRBV5-8 and TRBJ1-2): EAGVTQSPTHLIKTRGQQATLRCSPISGHTSVYWYQQALGLGLQFLLWYDEGEERNRGNFPPRFSGRQFPNYSSELNVNALELEDSALYLCASSRRDTDGYTFGSGTRLTVV.